The rows below give T cell receptor beta chains drawn from one sample of a study of blood T cell repertoires in COVID-19. Only in-frame clones appear in the TCRdb table, and some are missing; sequencing was by immunoSEQ multiplex PCR. The sample gives around 83,000 clones, 85% to 90% of which show up once; approximately 8.1% is in the top ten. The sequencing input was peripheral blood. These receptors were collected from a man at least 80 years old with active or convalescent COVID-19. CDR3s include the opening cysteine and the closing phenylalanine or tryptophan. Fields, in order: V gene, clone size, J gene, D gene, CDR3 protein, CDR3 DNA. The D gene is left open where the match is weak. Not all rows give a size; the values are once, few, many and, for expanded clones, a class.

v_gene: TRBV30
abundance: .
j_gene: TRBJ1-5
d_gene: .
CDR3aa: CAWSPTGFNQPQHF
CDR3nt: TGTGCCTGGAGTCCTACAGGTTTCAATCAGCCCCAGCATTTT

v_gene: TRBV12-5
abundance: few
j_gene: TRBJ2-3
d_gene: .
CDR3aa: CASVFAGTDTQYF
CDR3nt: TGTGCTAGTGTATTCGCAGGGACAGATACGCAGTATTTT

v_gene: TRBV5-1
abundance: .
j_gene: TRBJ2-5
d_gene: .
CDR3aa: CASSLAGNRDPGTQYF
CDR3nt: TGCGCCAGCAGCTTGGCAGGGAACAGAGATCCGGGGACCCAGTACTTC

v_gene: TRBV19
abundance: .
j_gene: TRBJ1-5
d_gene: .
CDR3aa: CATTRVGSNQPQHF
CDR3nt: TGTGCCACCACACGGGTCGGTAGCAATCAGCCCCAGCATTTT

v_gene: TRBV7-9
abundance: .
j_gene: TRBJ2-1
d_gene: .
CDR3aa: CASSVKYNEQFF
CDR3nt: TGTGCCAGCAGCGTTAAATACAATGAGCAGTTCTTC

v_gene: TRBV24-1
abundance: .
j_gene: TRBJ1-2
d_gene: TRBD1
CDR3aa: CATSDFPGGYGYTF
CDR3nt: TGTGCCACCAGTGATTTTCCAGGGGGCTATGGCTACACCTTC

v_gene: TRBV24-1
abundance: .
j_gene: TRBJ1-2
d_gene: .
CDR3aa: CATSDPTPPGGYTF
CDR3nt: TGTGCCACCAGTGATCCTACCCCGCCGGGGGGCTACACCTTC

v_gene: TRBV19
abundance: .
j_gene: TRBJ1-3
d_gene: TRBD1
CDR3aa: CASTTYSGQAHSGNTIYF
CDR3nt: TGTGCCAGTACCACGTACTCCGGACAGGCCCACTCTGGAAACACCATATATTTT

v_gene: TRBV11-2
abundance: .
j_gene: TRBJ1-1
d_gene: .
CDR3aa: CASSLGGEAFF
CDR3nt: TGTGCCAGCAGCTTAGGAGGGGAAGCTTTCTTT

v_gene: TRBV29-1
abundance: once
j_gene: TRBJ1-1
d_gene: .
CDR3aa: CSVEVSDRRAFF
CDR3nt: TGCAGCGTTGAAGTCTCGGACAGAAGAGCTTTCTTT

v_gene: TRBV29-1
abundance: .
j_gene: TRBJ2-1
d_gene: TRBD2
CDR3aa: CSVVRGGAGEQFF
CDR3nt: TGCAGCGTTGTTCGCGGGGGGGCAGGAGAGCAGTTCTTC

v_gene: TRBV3-1/TRBV3-2
abundance: once
j_gene: TRBJ2-1
d_gene: .
CDR3aa: CACSLGQTNGEQFF
CDR3nt: TGTGCCTGCTCCCTAGGACAGACTAACGGTGAGCAGTTCTTC

v_gene: TRBV5-1
abundance: .
j_gene: TRBJ1-2
d_gene: TRBD1
CDR3aa: CASTADRVYGYTF
CDR3nt: TGCGCCAGCACCGCCGACAGGGTCTATGGCTACACCTTC

v_gene: TRBV5-6
abundance: .
j_gene: TRBJ2-5
d_gene: TRBD2
CDR3aa: CASSSPGLAGLETQYF
CDR3nt: TGTGCCAGCAGCTCGCCGGGACTAGCGGGACTTGAGACCCAGTACTTC

v_gene: TRBV19
abundance: .
j_gene: TRBJ1-4
d_gene: TRBD1
CDR3aa: CASSRRQGSTNEKLFF
CDR3nt: TGTGCCAGTAGTAGAAGACAGGGATCAACTAATGAAAAACTGTTTTTT

v_gene: TRBV6-5
abundance: .
j_gene: TRBJ1-2
d_gene: .
CDR3aa: CAIRREIGGYTF
CDR3nt: TGTGCCATCCGACGGGAAATTGGTGGCTACACCTTC

v_gene: TRBV29-1
abundance: few
j_gene: TRBJ1-2
d_gene: .
CDR3aa: CSVPEGPNYGYTF
CDR3nt: TGCAGCGTTCCGGAGGGTCCTAACTATGGCTACACCTTC

v_gene: TRBV6-1
abundance: .
j_gene: TRBJ2-4
d_gene: .
CDR3aa: CASSDAGETKNIQYF
CDR3nt: TGTGCCAGCAGTGACGCGGGCGAGACCAAAAACATTCAGTACTTC

v_gene: TRBV6-5
abundance: .
j_gene: TRBJ1-2
d_gene: .
CDR3aa: CASSPHGIANYGYTF
CDR3nt: TGTGCCAGCAGCCCCCACGGGATCGCTAACTATGGCTACACCTTC

v_gene: TRBV5-6
abundance: once
j_gene: TRBJ1-5
d_gene: TRBD1
CDR3aa: CASSLNRGGRQPQHF
CDR3nt: TGTGCCAGCAGCTTGAACAGGGGTGGGCGACAGCCCCAGCATTTT

v_gene: TRBV28
abundance: .
j_gene: TRBJ2-2
d_gene: TRBD1
CDR3aa: CASDNRQGANTGELFF
CDR3nt: TGTGCCAGCGACAACCGACAGGGCGCCAACACCGGGGAGCTGTTTTTT

v_gene: TRBV11-3
abundance: .
j_gene: TRBJ2-1
d_gene: .
CDR3aa: CASSPTQGAQGEQFF
CDR3nt: TGTGCCAGCAGCCCCACCCAGGGCGCGCAGGGGGAGCAGTTCTTC

v_gene: TRBV19
abundance: .
j_gene: TRBJ1-4
d_gene: TRBD1
CDR3aa: CASSIDRQGGKLFF
CDR3nt: TGTGCCAGTAGTATAGATCGACAGGGGGGAAAACTGTTTTTT

v_gene: TRBV20-1
abundance: .
j_gene: TRBJ1-5
d_gene: .
CDR3aa: CSASGGRGVQPQHF
CDR3nt: TGCAGTGCTAGTGGGGGCAGGGGTGTTCAGCCCCAGCATTTT

v_gene: TRBV3-1/TRBV3-2
abundance: .
j_gene: TRBJ2-3
d_gene: .
CDR3aa: CASSPPRVSTDTQYF
CDR3nt: TGTGCCAGCAGCCCCCCGAGAGTTAGCACAGATACGCAGTATTTT

v_gene: TRBV2
abundance: .
j_gene: TRBJ1-5
d_gene: .
CDR3aa: CASSEVYSNQPQHF
CDR3nt: TGTGCCAGCAGTGAGGTCTATAGCAATCAGCCCCAGCATTTT

v_gene: TRBV12-3/TRBV12-4
abundance: .
j_gene: TRBJ2-3
d_gene: .
CDR3aa: CASSEGIRDTQYF
CDR3nt: TGTGCCAGCAGTGAGGGAATCCGGGATACGCAGTATTTT

v_gene: TRBV11-3
abundance: .
j_gene: TRBJ2-3
d_gene: TRBD2
CDR3aa: CASSQRLAGGPLDTQYF
CDR3nt: TGTGCCAGCAGCCAAAGACTAGCGGGAGGGCCTTTAGATACGCAGTATTTT

v_gene: TRBV27
abundance: once
j_gene: TRBJ1-2
d_gene: TRBD1
CDR3aa: CASSDGTGVGYTF
CDR3nt: TGTGCCAGCAGCGATGGGACAGGGGTTGGCTACACCTTC

v_gene: TRBV7-2
abundance: few
j_gene: TRBJ1-5
d_gene: .
CDR3aa: CASSASPGQPQHF
CDR3nt: TGTGCCAGCAGCGCAAGTCCAGGGCAGCCCCAGCATTTT

v_gene: TRBV6-1
abundance: .
j_gene: TRBJ2-5
d_gene: TRBD2
CDR3aa: CASSELGGGAAKTQYF
CDR3nt: TGTGCCAGCAGTGAATTGGGCGGGGGAGCCGCAAAGACCCAGTACTTC

v_gene: TRBV2
abundance: .
j_gene: TRBJ2-1
d_gene: TRBD1
CDR3aa: CASRGDSQGAYNEQFF
CDR3nt: TGTGCCAGCAGAGGGGACAGCCAGGGGGCCTACAATGAGCAGTTCTTC

v_gene: TRBV7-2
abundance: .
j_gene: TRBJ1-1
d_gene: .
CDR3aa: CASSSTAGTEAFF
CDR3nt: TGTGCCAGCAGCTCCACGGCGGGAACTGAAGCTTTCTTT

v_gene: TRBV28
abundance: .
j_gene: TRBJ1-1
d_gene: .
CDR3aa: CASSSPGQPNTEAFF
CDR3nt: TGTGCCAGCAGTTCTCCGGGACAACCGAACACTGAAGCTTTCTTT

v_gene: TRBV29-1
abundance: .
j_gene: TRBJ2-1
d_gene: .
CDR3aa: CSGQTSSVGFEQFF
CDR3nt: TGCAGCGGGCAGACTAGTAGCGTGGGTTTTGAGCAGTTCTTC

v_gene: TRBV7-3
abundance: .
j_gene: TRBJ2-1
d_gene: .
CDR3aa: CASSRGPVRNEQFF
CDR3nt: TGTGCCAGCAGCCGAGGCCCCGTTAGGAATGAGCAGTTCTTC

v_gene: TRBV5-1
abundance: .
j_gene: TRBJ1-6
d_gene: TRBD1
CDR3aa: CASSLSTGGASPLHF
CDR3nt: TGCGCCAGCAGCTTGTCGACAGGGGGGGCTTCACCCCTCCACTTT

v_gene: TRBV20-1
abundance: .
j_gene: TRBJ1-6
d_gene: .
CDR3aa: CSARATSPLHF
CDR3nt: TGCAGTGCTAGGGCAACATCCCCCCTCCACTTT

v_gene: TRBV27
abundance: once
j_gene: TRBJ2-1
d_gene: TRBD2
CDR3aa: CASRGSGGNYNEQFF
CDR3nt: TGTGCCAGCAGGGGAAGCGGGGGGAACTACAATGAGCAGTTCTTC

v_gene: TRBV7-9
abundance: once
j_gene: TRBJ1-3
d_gene: TRBD1
CDR3aa: CASSRTGGAYGNTIYF
CDR3nt: TGTGCCAGCAGCCGAACAGGGGGCGCTTACGGAAACACCATATATTTT

v_gene: TRBV2
abundance: once
j_gene: TRBJ1-1
d_gene: .
CDR3aa: CASSEEAGNTEAFF
CDR3nt: TGTGCCAGCAGTGAAGAGGCAGGGAACACTGAAGCTTTCTTT

v_gene: TRBV6-2/TRBV6-3
abundance: .
j_gene: TRBJ2-6
d_gene: .
CDR3aa: CASSNPLSSGANVLTF
CDR3nt: TGTGCCAGCAGTAACCCCCTGAGCTCTGGGGCCAACGTCCTGACTTTC